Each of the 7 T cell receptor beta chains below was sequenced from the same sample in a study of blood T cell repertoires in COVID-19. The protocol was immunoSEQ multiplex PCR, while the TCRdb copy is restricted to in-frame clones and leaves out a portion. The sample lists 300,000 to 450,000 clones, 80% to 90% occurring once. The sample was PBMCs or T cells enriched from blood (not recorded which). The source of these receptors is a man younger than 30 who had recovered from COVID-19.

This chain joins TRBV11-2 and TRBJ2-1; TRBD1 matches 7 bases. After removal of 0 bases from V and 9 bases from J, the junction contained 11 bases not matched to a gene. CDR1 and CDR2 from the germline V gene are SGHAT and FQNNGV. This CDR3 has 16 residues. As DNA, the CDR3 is TGTGCCAGCAGCTTAGAAAGCTTGTCAGGGGGTGTTGAGCAGTTCTTC. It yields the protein CASSLESLSGGVEQFF.

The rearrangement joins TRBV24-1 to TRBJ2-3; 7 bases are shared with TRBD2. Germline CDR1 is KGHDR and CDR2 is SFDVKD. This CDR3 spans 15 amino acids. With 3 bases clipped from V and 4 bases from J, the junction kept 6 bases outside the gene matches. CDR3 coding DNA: TGTGCCACCAGTGATCCGGGGAGGGGCGCAGATACGCAGTATTTT. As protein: CATSDPGRGADTQYF.

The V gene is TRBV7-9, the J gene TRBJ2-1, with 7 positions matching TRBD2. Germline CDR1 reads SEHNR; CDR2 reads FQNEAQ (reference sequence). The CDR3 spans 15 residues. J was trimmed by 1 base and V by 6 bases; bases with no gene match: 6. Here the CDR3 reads CASSSSGESYNEQFF. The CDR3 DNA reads TGTGCCAGCAGTTCGAGCGGGGAGTCCTACAATGAGCAGTTCTTC.

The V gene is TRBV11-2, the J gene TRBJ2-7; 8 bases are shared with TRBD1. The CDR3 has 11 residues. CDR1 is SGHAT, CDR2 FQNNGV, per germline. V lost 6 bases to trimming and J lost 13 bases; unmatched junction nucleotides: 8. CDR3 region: CASSSGTGRYF. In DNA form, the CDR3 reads TGTGCCAGCAGTTCCGGGACAGGAAGATACTTC.

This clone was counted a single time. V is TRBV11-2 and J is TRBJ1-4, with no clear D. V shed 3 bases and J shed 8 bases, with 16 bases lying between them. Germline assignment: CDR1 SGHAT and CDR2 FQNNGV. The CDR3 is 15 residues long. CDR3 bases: TGTGCCAGCAGCTTCGTGGGCCTCCCCGGCGAAAAACTGTTTTTT. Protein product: CASSFVGLPGEKLFF.

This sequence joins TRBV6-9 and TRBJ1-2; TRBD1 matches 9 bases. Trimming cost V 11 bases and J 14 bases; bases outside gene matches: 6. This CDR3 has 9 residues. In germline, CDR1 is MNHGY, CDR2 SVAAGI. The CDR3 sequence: CAGQGLGTF. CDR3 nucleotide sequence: TGTGCCGGACAGGGGCTCGGGACCTTC.

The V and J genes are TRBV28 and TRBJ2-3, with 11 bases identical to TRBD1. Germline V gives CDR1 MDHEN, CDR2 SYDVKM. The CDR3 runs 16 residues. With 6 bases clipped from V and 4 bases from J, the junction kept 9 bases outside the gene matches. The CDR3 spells CASSTPGDRGSDTQYF. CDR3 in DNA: TGTGCCAGCAGCACCCCCGGGGACAGGGGGTCAGATACGCAGTATTTT.